The 32 T cell receptor beta chains listed next were all sequenced from one sample in a study of vaccination and CD4 T cells after COVID-19. Cultured CD4+ T cell DNA was sequenced using the Oncomine TCR Beta short-read assay. In TCRdb, the PCR reads were re-called with MiXCR into one record per CDR3 protein. The data contain under 25,000 distinct CDR3 sequences, roughly 40% of them seen just once; the ten biggest clones take up more than 7.5%. Antigens of these TCRs are unknown. Regarding treatment: approximately nine-day PBMC culture with coronavirus spike peptide pools or control peptides (ViraFEST assay). Material: CD4+ T cells from blood, cultured in vitro, obtained after SARS-CoV-2 vaccination. The receptors derive from a human donor who had recovered from COVID-19.

A few counts support this clonotype. The chain links TRBV6-1 to TRBJ1-2, with D possibly matching TRBD1 (5 bases). Trimming took off 3 bases at V and 8 bases at J, with 10 bases between the two ends. Germline loops: CDR1 MNHNS, CDR2 SASEGT. CDR3 length: 12 residues. The DNA of the CDR3 is TGTGCCAGCAGTGATGGAGGGACCGGCTACACCTTC. Its translation: CASSDGGTGYTF.

The chain joins TRBV11-1 to TRBJ2-3; 11 bases align to TRBD2. Germline assignment: CDR1 SGHAT and CDR2 FQDESV (reference sequence). After removal of 4 bases from V and 4 bases from J, the junction contained 10 bases not matched to a gene. The CDR3 runs to 17 residues. CDR3 in amino acids: CASSSNPSGRIPDTQYF. The CDR3 DNA sequence: TGTGCCAGCAGCTCGAACCCTAGCGGGAGGATCCCAGATACGCAGTATTTT.

The chain carries TRBV5-6 and TRBJ1-2; unclear D gene. The CDR3 extends over 13 amino acids. Germline V lookup: CDR1 SGHDT, CDR2 YYEEEE. V was trimmed by 1 base and J by 2 bases, leaving 6 bases between them. CDR3 residues: CASSLRQNYGYTF. The CDR3 coding sequence is TGTGCCAGCAGCTTGAGGCAAAACTATGGCTACACCTTC.

The rearrangement uses TRBV7-2 and TRBJ1-6, with a tentative D call TRBD1 (6 bases). This CDR3 is built from 18 residues. V lost 5 bases to trimming and J lost 4 bases, with 21 bases between them. Germline lookup yields CDR1 SGHTA and CDR2 FQGNSA. The chain's CDR3 is CASSTGTGGRSYNSPLHF. CDR3 nucleotide sequence: TGTGCCAGCAGCACGGGGACCGGGGGCAGGAGTTATAATTCACCCCTCCACTTT.

The sample holds a few counts of this clonotype. J is TRBJ1-2 and V is TRBV20-1, with 9 bases that match TRBD1. Germline V gene lookup returns CDR1 DFQATT and CDR2 SNEGSKA (reference sequence). V gave up 6 bases and J gave up 3 bases; unmatched junction bases: 5. This CDR3 spans 13 amino acids. Here the CDR3 reads CSAIRDRDYGYTF. Written as DNA, the CDR3 is TGCAGTGCGATCCGGGACAGGGACTATGGCTACACCTTC.

This sequence joins TRBV28 and TRBJ2-5, with D possibly being TRBD1 or TRBD2 (5 bases each). The CDR3 contains 14 residues. The germline CDR1 and CDR2 sequences are MDHEN and SYDVKM. V lost 5 bases, J lost 5 bases, and 15 bases lay in between. The CDR3 DNA sequence: TGTGCCAGCAGTAGCACCGGCGAGGGGGAGACCCAGTACTTC. Its translation: CASSSTGEGETQYF.

The CDR3 sequence is CASSHLPGRRNTIYF. The CDR3 region has the DNA TGCGCCAGCAGCCACCTCCCGGGGAGGCGAAACACCATATATTTT. V and J are TRBV4-3 and TRBJ1-3; unclear D gene. Trimming stripped 3 bases from V and 5 bases from J, with 14 bases between. This CDR3 is built from 15 residues. Germline V lookup: CDR1 LGHNA, CDR2 YSLEER.

The rearrangement uses TRBV6-1 and TRBJ2-7; D is possibly TRBD1 (5 bases). Germline lookup yields CDR1 MNHNS and CDR2 SASEGT. CDR3 size: 14 residues. V was pared by 9 bases and J by 4 bases, with 19 bases between. CDR3 DNA sequence: TGTGCCAGTCTTACAGGAATCGGGCCTTACGAGCAGTACTTC. The encoded protein is CASLTGIGPYEQYF.

This chain joins TRBV30 and TRBJ2-3; the match to TRBD1 covers 9 bases. Germline lookup yields CDR1 GTSNPN and CDR2 SVGIG (reference sequence). V lost 1 base, J lost 6 bases, and 8 bases stayed unmatched. This CDR3 is built from 15 residues. The CDR3 region is CAWSGTGGAWDTQYF. DNA of the CDR3: TGTGCCTGGAGTGGAACAGGGGGCGCATGGGATACGCAGTATTTT.

V is TRBV30 and J is TRBJ1-1; D ambiguous. The CDR3 length is 11 residues. V lost 0 bases and J lost 4, with 3 bases in between. Germline-derived CDR1 and CDR2 are GTSNPN and SVGIG (reference sequence). The CDR3 bases are TGTGCCTGGAGTGTTGGCACTGAAGCTTTCTTT. This sequence encodes CAWSVGTEAFF.

This clonotype was picked up one time. This chain joins TRBV18 and TRBJ1-2, with 8 bases matching TRBD1. J lost 5 bases, V lost 3 bases, and 5 bases had no gene match. The length of the CDR3 is 14 residues. Per the germline V gene, CDR1 is KGHSH and CDR2 is LQKENI. The CDR3 DNA reads TGTGCCAGCTCACCGATGACAGGGGAATATGGCTACACCTTC. Its protein product is CASSPMTGEYGYTF.

The genes are TRBV6-2 or TRBV6-3 and TRBJ2-3; the match to TRBD2 covers 11 bases. The CDR3 is 15 residues long. Per the germline V gene, CDR1 is MNHEY and CDR2 is SVGEGT. After removal of 8 bases from V and 4 bases from J, the junction contained 8 bases not matched to a gene. The CDR3 coding sequence is TGTGCCAGCGGATATAGCGGGGGGGCCCCAGATACGCAGTATTTT. Encoded protein: CASGYSGGAPDTQYF.

The chain carries TRBV6-1 and TRBJ1-5; 7 bases line up with TRBD1. Germline-derived CDR1 and CDR2 are MNHNS and SASEGT. The CDR3 covers 13 residues. After removal of 5 bases from V and 5 bases from J, the junction contained 3 bases not matched to a gene. The CDR3 region has the DNA TGTGCCAGCAGTCGACAGGGACATCAGCCCCAGCATTTT. Its translation: CASSRQGHQPQHF.

This clonotype was detected only a few times. The genes are TRBV7-2 and TRBJ2-3; maybe TRBD2 (6 bases). Between the trimmed V and J ends, which lost 5 bases and 1 base, there was a span of 16 bases. This CDR3 is 16 amino acids long. Germline-derived CDR1 and CDR2 are SGHTA and FQGNSA. The CDR3 sequence: CASSLAGGGGTDTQYF. CDR3 DNA sequence: TGTGCCAGCAGCCTGGCCGGGGGAGGCGGCACAGATACGCAGTATTTT.

V is TRBV20-1 and J is TRBJ2-2; 9 nucleotides line up with TRBD1. V lost 8 bases to trimming and J lost 0 bases; unmatched junction nucleotides: 7. This CDR3 spans 15 amino acids. Germline V CDR1 and CDR2: DFQATT, SNEGSKA (reference sequence). Here the CDR3 DNA reads TGCAGTTGCCTAAGACAGGGGGCGAACACCGGGGAGCTGTTTTTT. Protein sequence: CSCLRQGANTGELFF.

The rearrangement joins TRBV6-1 to TRBJ1-5; TRBD1 matches 9 bases. J lost 5 bases, V lost 6 bases, and 8 bases had no gene match. Germline V CDR1 and CDR2: MNHNS, SASEGT. The CDR3 is 15 amino acids. The CDR3 DNA sequence: TGTGCCAGCAGCCCTCTCCGGACAGGGGATCAGCCCCAGCATTTT. Translated: CASSPLRTGDQPQHF.

This clonotype was counted between two and nine times. The chain is built from TRBV10-3 and TRBJ1-1; tentative D call: TRBD1 (5 bases). CDR1 and CDR2 (germline): ENHRY, SYGVKD. V lost 4 bases and J 1 base, leaving 7 bases between the germline ends. The CDR3 is 13 residues long. The CDR3 bases are TGTGCCATCAGTGCAGACAGGAACACTGAAGCTTTCTTT. Translating it yields CAISADRNTEAFF.

The chain's CDR3 is CASSLFLGGSEAFF. The CDR3 bases are TGCGCCAGCAGCTTGTTCCTTGGGGGCAGTGAAGCTTTCTTT. The chain has TRBV5-1 and TRBJ1-1, with D possibly being TRBD1 (6 bases). Germline V gene data show CDR1 as SGHRS and CDR2 as YFSETQ. The CDR3 spans 14 residues. V gave up 1 base and J gave up 7 bases, with 14 bases separating them.

This chain joins TRBV11-2 and TRBJ1-5, with a tentative D call TRBD1 (5 bases). V was pared by 1 base and J by 6 bases, with 13 bases between. Germline V CDR1 and CDR2: SGHAT, FQNNGV. The CDR3 runs 15 residues. The CDR3 loop is CASSLVAGQSQPQHF. In nucleotides, the CDR3 is TGTGCCAGCAGCTTAGTTGCAGGGCAGAGTCAGCCCCAGCATTTT.

This clonotype has more than one count but fewer than ten. V usage is TRBV7-2 and J usage is TRBJ1-1, with a weak D call TRBD1 (6 bases). Germline V gene data show CDR1 as SGHTA and CDR2 as FQGNSA. V was cut by 6 bases and J by 6 bases, with 14 bases left in between. The CDR3 has 13 residues. The CDR3 region is CASRIGQWAEAFF. CDR3 bases: TGTGCCAGCAGGATTGGACAGTGGGCTGAAGCTTTCTTT.

This clonotype has a handful of counts. The V call is TRBV2, the J call TRBJ1-1; D call uncertain. Trimming removed 7 bases at V and 6 bases at J, with 9 bases between. The CDR3 extends over 11 amino acids. Per the germline V gene, CDR1 is SNHLY and CDR2 is FYNNEI. The CDR3 spells CASTLRAEAFF. CDR3 coding DNA: TGTGCCAGCACCCTTAGGGCTGAAGCTTTCTTT.

The genes are TRBV4-1 and TRBJ2-4, with D perhaps given as TRBD1 or TRBD2 (6 bases each). V was cut by 0 bases and J by 3 bases, with 15 bases left in between. The CDR3 sequence is 17 residues long. Germline CDR1 MGHRA, CDR2 YSYEKL. The CDR3 DNA reads as TGCGCCAGCAGCCAAGATGGAGGGAAGGGGGACAAAAACATTCAGTACTTC. It specifies CASSQDGGKGDKNIQYF.

The gene calls are TRBV18 and TRBJ1-1; D is undetermined. Trimming shortened V by 1 base and J by 5 bases, and 11 bases separated the two germline ends. From germline, CDR1 is KGHSH and CDR2 LQKENI. This CDR3 has 14 residues. This CDR3 reads CASSPQPGRTEAFF. The CDR3 region has the DNA TGTGCCAGCTCACCACAGCCCGGGAGGACTGAAGCTTTCTTT.

The chain is built from TRBV2 and TRBJ1-1; D unresolved. V was cut by 7 bases and J by 0 bases, with 6 bases left in between. The CDR3 spans 12 residues. Germline CDR1 is SNHLY and CDR2 is FYNNEI. In nucleotides, the CDR3 is TGTGCCAGCAATGGTATGAACACTGAAGCTTTCTTT. The encoded protein is CASNGMNTEAFF.

V is TRBV30 and J is TRBJ1-1; D is unresolved. Germline values: CDR1 GTSNPN, CDR2 SVGIG (reference sequence). This CDR3 is 15 amino acids long. Between the trimmed V and J ends, which lost 2 bases and 4 bases, there was a span of 17 bases. For the CDR3, the DNA is TGTGCCTGGAGTTCCTGGGGAGGGAAGAGCACTGAAGCTTTCTTT. It codes for CAWSSWGGKSTEAFF. Using reference TRBV30 and TRBJ1-1 for the parts outside the CDR3, the full variable domain is SQTIHQWPATLVQPVGSPLSLECTVEGTSNPNLYWYRQAAGRGLQLLFYSVGIGQISSEVPQNLSASRPQDRQFILSSKKLLLSDSGFYLCAWSSWGGKSTEAFFGQGTRLTVV.

This clonotype was counted a few times. The chain carries TRBV28 and TRBJ1-5, with TRBD1 identical over 7 bases. J lost 0 bases, V lost 5 bases, and 10 bases had no gene match. The length of the CDR3 is 17 residues. CDR1 is MDHEN, CDR2 SYDVKM, per germline. DNA for the CDR3: TGTGCCAGCAGTCCCCTCGGGACAGTTTATAGCAATCAGCCCCAGCATTTT. Translation: CASSPLGTVYSNQPQHF.

This clonotype appeared once. The rearrangement joins TRBV11-3 to TRBJ2-5, with 10 bases matching TRBD1. CDR1 SGHNT and CDR2 YENEEA come from the germline V gene. V shed 5 bases, J shed 6 bases, and the junction held 9 bases outside the gene matches. The CDR3 totals 15 residues. DNA for the CDR3: TGTGCCAGCAGCCGCGTGGGACAGGGGTTGAAGACCCAGTACTTC. As protein: CASSRVGQGLKTQYF.

This clonotype was found a few times. The chain uses TRBV19 and TRBJ2-2; a possible D gene is TRBD1 (5 bases). Germline V gene data show CDR1 as LNHDA and CDR2 as SQIVND (reference sequence). CDR3 size: 13 residues. Deletions cut 2 bases from V and 6 bases from J, with 7 bases between. CDR3 nucleotide sequence: TGTGCCAGTAGTATACCAGGGCCCGGGGAGCTGTTTTTT. It is translated as CASSIPGPGELFF.

This clonotype was seen only a few times. The J gene is TRBJ1-2, the V gene TRBV12-3 or TRBV12-4; TRBD1 might be the D (6 bases). With 2 bases removed from V and 2 bases from J, the gap between germline ends came to 9 bases. The CDR3 has 14 amino acids. CDR3 in DNA: TGTGCCAGCAGTTTAAGGGGGGCCAACTATGGCTACACCTTC. The encoded protein is CASSLRGANYGYTF.

This rearrangement joins TRBV5-4 to TRBJ1-6, with D possibly being TRBD1 (5 bases). Looked up from germline, CDR1 is SGHNT and CDR2 is YYREEE (reference sequence). V was cut by 2 bases and J by 5 bases, with 8 bases left in between. This CDR3 has 14 amino acids. The CDR3 loop is CASSFRVDNSPLHF. CDR3 in DNA: TGTGCCAGCAGCTTCAGGGTGGATAATTCACCCCTCCACTTT. Full variable domain (rest looked up from reference TRBV5-4 and TRBJ1-6): ETGVTQSPTHLIKTRGQQVTLRCSSQSGHNTVSWYQQALGQGPQFIFQYYREEENGRGNFPPRFSGLQFPNYSSELNVNALELDDSALYLCASSFRVDNSPLHFGNGTRLTVT.

The chain carries TRBV7-6 and TRBJ1-6; D not certain. The CDR3 loop spans 15 amino acids. Trimming cost V 5 bases and J 7 bases, with 15 bases left between them. Germline V gene data show CDR1 as SGHVS and CDR2 as FNYEAQ. Written as DNA, the CDR3 is TGTGCCAGCAGCCTCGATCCCTGGGGAAATTCACCCCTCCACTTT. It translates to CASSLDPWGNSPLHF.

This clonotype was found a few times. The chain combines TRBV27 with TRBJ1-1; the D is unclear. The germline V gene has CDR1 MNHEY and CDR2 SMNVEV (reference sequence). The CDR3 covers 13 residues. Trimming removed 7 bases at V and 0 bases at J, with 9 bases between. CDR3 sequence (DNA): TGTGCCAGCACCTCAACGGTGAACACTGAAGCTTTCTTT. Translated: CASTSTVNTEAFF.